Listed below are T cell receptor beta chains from one sample, sequenced in a study of T cells in Graves' hyperthyroidism and ophthalmopathy. In TCRdb, the multiplex PCR reads were re-called with MiXCR into one record per CDR3 protein. The sample lists 530,000 or so distinct CDR3 sequences; 24% were seen once. The specimen sequenced was blood. The receptor set was obtained from a woman in her thirties with Graves' ophthalmopathy. Each CDR3 is given without its conserved first and last residue.

CDR3aa	j_gene	v_gene
ASSDSVRGETEAF	TRBJ1-1	TRBV27
ASSLNKLAKNIQY	TRBJ2-4	TRBV11-2
SAGDGSGVQETQY	TRBJ2-5	TRBV20-1
ASSLDSYGYT	TRBJ1-2	TRBV7-9
ASSSGPNPDTNQPQH	TRBJ1-5	TRBV7-8
ASSDRTGRGEQY	TRBJ2-7	TRBV2
SVDSPGTDYGYT	TRBJ1-2	TRBV29-1
AWSGEETQY	TRBJ2-5	TRBV30
SAPNRDGGGGF	TRBJ1-1	TRBV20-1
ASSLDYVQPQH	TRBJ1-5	TRBV12-3/TRBV12-4
ASTPRRGLSTEAF	TRBJ1-1	TRBV6-1
ASSPGTGSSEETQY	TRBJ2-5	TRBV19
ASERTGPNTEAF	TRBJ1-1	TRBV12-3/TRBV12-4
ASSLGWGDPHQPQH	TRBJ1-5	TRBV12-3/TRBV12-4
ASLIGAGYGYT	TRBJ1-2	TRBV28
ASSQTVGTGSPPPTGELF	TRBJ2-2	TRBV4-1
ASSESDGNYGYT	TRBJ1-2	TRBV10-2
ASSVASGSLEQY	TRBJ2-7	TRBV5-1
ASSLGDNKGGY	TRBJ2-7	TRBV5-1
ASSSTGGTEAF	TRBJ1-1	TRBV5-1
ASSVETVGNTIY	TRBJ1-3	TRBV9
ASSSRTGMQPQH	TRBJ1-5	TRBV28
ASILAGDYEQY	TRBJ2-7	TRBV6-1
ATSPLADYEQY	TRBJ2-7	TRBV15
SAGGQGAGETQY	TRBJ2-5	TRBV20-1
ASSLSGNTIY	TRBJ1-3	TRBV12-3/TRBV12-4
ASRPLSGTEAF	TRBJ1-1	TRBV12-3/TRBV12-4
ASSLVGQNYGYT	TRBJ1-2	TRBV7-9
ASSQDQGTGRQPQH	TRBJ1-5	TRBV4-1
AISAESGQPQY	TRBJ2-5	TRBV10-3
ASSLGSSGPQETQY	TRBJ2-5	TRBV12-3/TRBV12-4
ASSSGVTEAF	TRBJ1-1	TRBV6-2/TRBV6-3
ASSVGTGEETQY	TRBJ2-5	TRBV9
ATSRDWSGTSGITYEQY	TRBJ2-7	TRBV15
ASSRGTANTEAF	TRBJ1-1	TRBV12-3/TRBV12-4
AISVDSDTEAF	TRBJ1-1	TRBV10-3
ASSVGTPSYEQY	TRBJ2-7	TRBV11-2
ASRSRTGGTGNTIY	TRBJ1-3	TRBV12-3/TRBV12-4
ATSDPRSRELF	TRBJ2-2	TRBV24-1
ASSVVFSPGEGWEAF	TRBJ1-1	TRBV9
SVRTGFDYGYT	TRBJ1-2	TRBV29-1
ASSSPRLGIGGSLSYGYT	TRBJ1-2	TRBV27